The clone carrying this T cell receptor (beta chain) was seen at least ten times. Germline CDR1 SGDLS, CDR2 YYNGEE. V was cut by 0 bases and J by 2 bases, with 14 bases left in between. The CDR3 totals 16 residues. The data were taken from a study of patients and donors after allogeneic stem cell transplantation. TCRdb fed the RT-PCR reads into MiXCR, producing one record per CDR3 protein. Of over 350,000 distinct CDR3 sequences in the sample, 16% are singletons; the top ten hold 7.2%. Sequenced material: blood, either unsorted or a sorted T cell fraction (not recorded which). This receptor was identified in a human donor who was either an allogeneic HSCT recipient or a stem cell or donor lymphocyte infusion donor (not recorded which). It is not recorded whose cells these are; they may come from a transplant donor. V gene TRBV9 combines with J gene TRBJ2-5; D may be TRBD2 (6 bases). For the CDR3, the DNA is TGTGCCAGCAGCGTAGCCCCCCGGGGGATGCAAGAGACCCAGTACTTC. Translating it yields CASSVAPRGMQETQYF.